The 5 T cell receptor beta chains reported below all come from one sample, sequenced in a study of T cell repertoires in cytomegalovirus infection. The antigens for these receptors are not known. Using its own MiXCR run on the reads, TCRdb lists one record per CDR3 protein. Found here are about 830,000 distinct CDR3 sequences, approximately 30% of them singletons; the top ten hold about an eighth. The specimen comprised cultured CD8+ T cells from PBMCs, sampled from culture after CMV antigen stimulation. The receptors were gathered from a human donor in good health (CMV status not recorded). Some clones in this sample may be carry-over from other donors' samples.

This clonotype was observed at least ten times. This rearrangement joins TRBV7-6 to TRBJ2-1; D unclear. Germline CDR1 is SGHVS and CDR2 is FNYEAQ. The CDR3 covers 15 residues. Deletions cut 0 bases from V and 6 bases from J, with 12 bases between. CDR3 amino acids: CASSLAYVPGNEQFF. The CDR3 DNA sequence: TGTGCCAGCAGCTTAGCCTACGTTCCGGGCAATGAGCAGTTCTTC. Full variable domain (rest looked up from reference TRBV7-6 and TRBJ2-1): GAGVSQSPRYKVTKRGQDVALRCDPISGHVSLYWYRQALGQGPEFLTYFNYEAQQDKSGLPNDRFSAERPEGSISTLTIQRTEQRDSAMYRCASSLAYVPGNEQFFGPGTRLTVL.

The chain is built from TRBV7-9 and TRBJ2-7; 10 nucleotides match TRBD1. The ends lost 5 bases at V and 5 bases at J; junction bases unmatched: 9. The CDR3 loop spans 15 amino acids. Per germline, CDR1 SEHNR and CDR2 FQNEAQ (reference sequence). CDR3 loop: CASSPTGTGVHEQYF. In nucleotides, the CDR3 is TGTGCCAGCAGCCCAACCGGGACAGGGGTACACGAGCAGTACTTC.

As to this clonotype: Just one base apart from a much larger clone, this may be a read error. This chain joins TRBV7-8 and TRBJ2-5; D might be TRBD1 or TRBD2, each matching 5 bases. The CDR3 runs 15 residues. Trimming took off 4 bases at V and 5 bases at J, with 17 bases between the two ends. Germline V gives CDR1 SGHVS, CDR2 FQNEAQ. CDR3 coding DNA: TGTGCCAGCAGCTCAGGGCAGAGGGTCGGGGAGACCCAGTACTTC. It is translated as CASSSGQRVGETQYF. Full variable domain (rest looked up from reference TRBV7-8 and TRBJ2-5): GAGVSQSPRYKVAKRGQDVALRCDPISGHVSLFWYQQALGQGPEFLTYFQNEAQLDKSGLPSDRFFAERPEGSVSTLKIQRTQQEDSAVYLCASSSGQRVGETQYFGPGTRLLVL.

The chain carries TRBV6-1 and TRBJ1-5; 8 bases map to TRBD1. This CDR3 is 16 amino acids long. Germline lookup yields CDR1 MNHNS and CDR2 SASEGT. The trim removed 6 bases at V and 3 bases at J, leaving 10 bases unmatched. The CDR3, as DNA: TGTGCCAGCAGCCACCTGGACAGGGATATCAATCAGCCCCAGCATTTT. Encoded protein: CASSHLDRDINQPQHF.

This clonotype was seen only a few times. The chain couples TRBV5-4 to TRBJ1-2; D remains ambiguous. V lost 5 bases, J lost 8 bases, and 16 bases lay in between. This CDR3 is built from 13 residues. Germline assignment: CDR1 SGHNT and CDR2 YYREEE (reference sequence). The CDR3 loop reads CASSYSGTRGYTF. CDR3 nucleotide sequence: TGTGCCAGCAGTTATTCTGGAACTCGGGGCTACACCTTC.